Shown below are 14 T cell receptor beta chains from a single sample sequenced in a study of blood T cell repertoires in COVID-19 (dated by TCRdb to about 2020). Libraries were made using the immunoSEQ multiplex PCR assay. TCRdb limited this immuneACCESS table to in-frame rearrangements with V and J called. A share of clones is missing; checked studies link under half to unresolved V genes, and the rest is unexplained. This sample gives around 130,000 clones in total; 70% to 90% of them show up just once. The ten largest clonotypes hold around 5% of the sample. Sequenced: peripheral blood. The receptors originated from a human donor in a cohort sampled during active COVID-19.

This chain connects TRBV7-8 to TRBJ2-7; 10 bases align to TRBD2. Trimming cost V 2 bases and J 1 base; bases outside gene matches: 2. This CDR3 has 15 residues. Per the germline V gene, CDR1 is SGHVS and CDR2 is FQNEAQ. In DNA form, the CDR3 reads TGTGCCAGCAGCTTAACACTAGCGGGGTCCTACGAGCAGTACTTC. This encodes CASSLTLAGSYEQYF.

CDR3 protein: CASSLASGTFQETQYF. For the CDR3, the DNA is TGTGCCAGCAGCTTAGCTAGCGGGACTTTCCAAGAGACCCAGTACTTC. The chain uses TRBV13 and TRBJ2-5; 9 positions agree with TRBD2. The CDR3 length is 16 residues. The germline gives CDR1 PRHDT, CDR2 FYEKMQ (reference sequence). The junction had 4 bases not matched to a gene; V was cut back by 1 base and J by 1 base.

As concerns this clone: Within the sample, other DNA sequences also encode this same CDR3. The V gene is TRBV7-2, the J gene TRBJ2-7; TRBD1 agrees at 11 bases. With 1 base clipped from V and 4 bases from J, the junction kept 6 bases outside the gene matches. The germline gives CDR1 SGHTA, CDR2 FQGNSA. This CDR3 has 16 residues. Here the CDR3 reads CASSLGAGTGGYEQYF. The CDR3 bases are TGTGCCAGCAGCTTAGGAGCCGGGACAGGGGGATACGAGCAGTACTTC.

This chain uses TRBV6-6 with TRBJ2-3; 9 positions agree with TRBD1. This CDR3 has 14 amino acids. Germline lookup yields CDR1 MNHNY and CDR2 SVGAGI (reference sequence). J was trimmed by 8 bases and V by 9 bases; bases with no gene match: 12. This CDR3 is CASKWTGEGITQYF. CDR3 bases: TGTGCCAGTAAATGGACAGGGGAGGGGATTACGCAGTATTTT.

The chain recombines TRBV5-4 with TRBJ2-4; possible D gene TRBD1, 6 bases. The CDR3 has 15 residues. CDR1 is SGHNT and CDR2 is YYREEE in the germline V gene (reference sequence). V was clipped by 4 bases and J by 0 bases, with 11 bases between them. CDR3 sequence reads: CASSPGQLAKNIQYF. For the CDR3, the DNA is TGTGCCAGCAGCCCGGGACAATTAGCCAAAAACATTCAGTACTTC. Full variable domain (remainder filled in from reference TRBV5-4 and TRBJ2-4): ETGVTQSPTHLIKTRGQQVTLRCSSQSGHNTVSWYQQALGQGPQFIFQYYREEENGRGNFPPRFSGLQFPNYSSELNVNALELDDSALYLCASSPGQLAKNIQYFGAGTRLSVL.

The V and J genes are TRBV30 and TRBJ1-6; TRBD1 might be the D (5 bases). Looked up from germline, CDR1 is GTSNPN and CDR2 is SVGIG (reference sequence). This CDR3 has 13 residues. V was shortened by 5 bases and J by 9 bases, with 14 bases between the two germline ends. CDR3 sequence: CAWARQGSSPLHF. CDR3 bases: TGTGCCTGGGCCAGGCAGGGAAGTTCACCCCTCCACTTT.

V gene TRBV11-3 combines with J gene TRBJ1-6; 10 nucleotides match TRBD1. CDR3 length equals 15 residues. CDR1 and CDR2 (germline): SGHNT, YENEEA. V shed 2 bases and J 7 bases; nucleotides not matched to a gene: 2. The CDR3 reads CASSLRQGANSPLHF. In DNA, the CDR3 is TGTGCCAGCAGCTTACGACAGGGGGCCAATTCACCCCTCCACTTT.

This chain links TRBV5-1 with TRBJ1-1, with TRBD1 as a possible D gene (6 bases). The V and J ends lost 5 bases and 0 bases respectively, with 11 bases between them. Per the germline V gene, CDR1 is SGHRS and CDR2 is YFSETQ. There are 14 residues in the CDR3. The CDR3 reads CASRGGQMNTEAFF. The CDR3 DNA sequence: TGCGCCAGCAGGGGCGGACAGATGAACACTGAAGCTTTCTTT. The complete variable domain, with remaining parts taken from reference TRBV5-1 and TRBJ1-1, reads KAGVTQTPRYLIKTRGQQVTLSCSPISGHRSVSWYQQTPGQGLQFLFEYFSETQRNKGNFPGRFSGRQFSNSRSEMNVSTLELGDSALYLCASRGGQMNTEAFFGQGTRLTVV.

The chain links TRBV15 to TRBJ2-7; D is undetermined. Trimming left V 4 bases short and J 4 bases short, with 5 bases between. The germline gives CDR1 LNHNV, CDR2 YYDKDF (reference sequence). There are 11 residues in the CDR3. CDR3 coding DNA: TGTGCCACCAGCACTGCGTACGAGCAGTACTTC. Its protein is CATSTAYEQYF. Full variable domain (outside the CDR3, taken from reference TRBV15 and TRBJ2-7): DAMVIQNPRYQVTQFGKPVTLSCSQTLNHNVMYWYQQKSSQAPKLLFHYYDKDFNNEADTPDNFQSRRPNTSFCFLDIRSPGLGDTAMYLCATSTAYEQYFGPGTRLTVT.

Written as DNA, the CDR3 is TGTGCCAGCAGCTTTGTAGGGAGCCACAATGAGCAGTTCTTC. As protein: CASSFVGSHNEQFF. This chain connects TRBV5-4 to TRBJ2-1; weak D call: TRBD2 (5 bases). Trimming left V 2 bases short and J 5 bases short, with 11 bases between. CDR1 is SGHNT, CDR2 YYREEE, per germline (reference sequence). The CDR3 is made up of 14 amino acids.

The chain joins TRBV28 to TRBJ1-6; a weak D match, TRBD1 (5 bases). Germline V gene lookup returns CDR1 MDHEN and CDR2 SYDVKM. V was cut by 6 bases and J by 5 bases, with 11 bases left in between. This CDR3 is built from 14 residues. CDR3 coding DNA: TGTGCCAGCAGCCGGGACTGGGATAATTCACCCCTCCACTTT. Its protein is CASSRDWDNSPLHF.

The J gene is TRBJ2-2, the V gene TRBV7-3, with 7 bases matching TRBD2. The length of the CDR3 is 16 residues. Trimming at V came to 5 bases and at J to 5 bases, leaving 11 bases not matched to a gene. Per germline, CDR1 SGHTA and CDR2 FQGTGA. CDR3 loop: CASSLSAGGGTGELFF. CDR3 coding DNA: TGTGCCAGCAGCCTCTCCGCAGGCGGGGGTACCGGGGAGCTGTTTTTT. Variable domain in full (rest from reference TRBV7-3 and TRBJ2-2): GAGVSQTPSNKVTEKGKYVELRCDPISGHTALYWYRQSLGQGPEFLIYFQGTGAADDSGLPNDRFFAVRPEGSVSTLKIQRTERGDSAVYLCASSLSAGGGTGELFFGEGSRLTVL.

J is TRBJ1-3 and V is TRBV7-3; D gene unclear. The germline gives CDR1 SGHTA, CDR2 FQGTGA. This CDR3 region has 15 residues. V lost 4 bases and J 0 bases, leaving 10 bases between the germline ends. In DNA, the CDR3 is TGTGCCAGCAGCTACGGAGTAGGCTCTGGAAACACCATATATTTT. Protein sequence: CASSYGVGSGNTIYF.

The chain is built from TRBV27 and TRBJ2-5, with 8 bases fitting TRBD1. This CDR3 comprises 16 residues. V lost 6 bases to trimming and J lost 1 base; unmatched junction nucleotides: 10. Germline CDR1 and CDR2: MNHEY and SMNVEV (reference sequence). The chain's CDR3 is CASSWGQVVSQETQYF. The CDR3 region has the DNA TGTGCCAGCAGCTGGGGACAGGTGGTTAGCCAAGAGACCCAGTACTTC.